This TCR beta chain was profiled in a study of liver allograft versus peripheral blood T cells (dated by TCRdb to 2018 to 2021). In terms of the full investigation: The study compared T cell receptor repertoires found within transplanted livers against repertoires in the peripheral blood of liver transplant recipients.

Data came from an Illumina MiSeq. TCRdb itself trimmed the public reads at Q25 with fastp, ran MiXCR and retained productive beta chains. Rows with a matching CDR3 protein are joined into one entry that keeps the most common DNA and genes. Here the sample has several thousand distinct CDR3 sequences; 16% occur a single time. The top ten clonotypes cover about 8.6% of the sample. Broader findings and caveats from the paper: The T cell receptor repertoires within liver allografts were reported to be different from the T cell receptor repertoires detected in peripheral blood.

As encoded in the germline V gene (reference sequence), CDR1 is MNHNY while CDR2 is SVGAGI. V is cut back by 7 bases and J by 8 bases, with 10 bases in the junction unmatched. The CDR3 runs 14 residues from the cysteine to the phenylalanine. Only the CDR3 DNA stays, 42 bases, in frame from base 1. This clonotype is termed medium-sized (0.01 to 0.1%). The antigen it binds to is not known. No quality values exist for individual bases; no much larger clone is one base distant. Here the chain combines TRBV6-6 and TRBJ1-4, with 7 central nucleotides matching TRBD1. The sequence derives from a human patient who had a liver transplant. After a transplant, the donor of the graft may account for some T cells. The sequence in DNA is TGTGCCAGCACCGTCCGACAGGGCGGAGAAAAACTGTTTTTT. This encodes CASTVRQGGEKLFF.